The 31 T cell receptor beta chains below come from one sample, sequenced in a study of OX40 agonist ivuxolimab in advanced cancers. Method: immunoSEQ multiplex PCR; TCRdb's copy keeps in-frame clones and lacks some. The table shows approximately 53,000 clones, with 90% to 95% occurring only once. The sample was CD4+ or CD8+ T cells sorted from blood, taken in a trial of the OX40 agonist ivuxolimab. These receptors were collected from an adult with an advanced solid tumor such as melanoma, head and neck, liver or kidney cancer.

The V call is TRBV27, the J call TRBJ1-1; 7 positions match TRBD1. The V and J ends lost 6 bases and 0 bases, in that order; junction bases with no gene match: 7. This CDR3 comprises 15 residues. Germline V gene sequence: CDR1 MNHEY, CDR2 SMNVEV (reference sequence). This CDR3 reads CASSRTGNMNTEAFF. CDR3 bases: TGTGCCAGCAGCAGGACAGGAAACATGAACACTGAAGCTTTCTTT.

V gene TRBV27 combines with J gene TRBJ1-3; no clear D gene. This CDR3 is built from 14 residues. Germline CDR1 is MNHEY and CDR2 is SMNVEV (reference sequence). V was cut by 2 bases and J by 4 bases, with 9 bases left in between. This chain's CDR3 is CASSLVAGGNTIYF. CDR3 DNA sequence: TGTGCCAGCAGTTTAGTCGCGGGAGGAAACACCATATATTTT.

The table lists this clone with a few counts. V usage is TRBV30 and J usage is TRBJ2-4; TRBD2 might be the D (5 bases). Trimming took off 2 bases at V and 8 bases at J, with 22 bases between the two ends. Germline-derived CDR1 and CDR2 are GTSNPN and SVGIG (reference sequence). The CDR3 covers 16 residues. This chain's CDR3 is CAWSWGMGGSGDIQYF. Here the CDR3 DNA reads TGTGCCTGGAGTTGGGGAATGGGCGGAAGCGGAGACATTCAGTACTTC.

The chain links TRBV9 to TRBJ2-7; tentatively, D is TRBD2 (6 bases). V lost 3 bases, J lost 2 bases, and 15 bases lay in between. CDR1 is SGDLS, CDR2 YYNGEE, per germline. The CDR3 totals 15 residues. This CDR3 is CASSAFEGGPYEQYF. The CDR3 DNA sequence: TGTGCCAGCAGCGCCTTTGAGGGAGGACCCTACGAGCAGTACTTC. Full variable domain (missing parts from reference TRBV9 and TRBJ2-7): DSGVTQTPKHLITATGQRVTLRCSPRSGDLSVYWYQQSLDQGLQFLIQYYNGEERAKGNILERFSAQQFPDLHSELNLSSLELGDSALYFCASSAFEGGPYEQYFGPGTRLTVT.

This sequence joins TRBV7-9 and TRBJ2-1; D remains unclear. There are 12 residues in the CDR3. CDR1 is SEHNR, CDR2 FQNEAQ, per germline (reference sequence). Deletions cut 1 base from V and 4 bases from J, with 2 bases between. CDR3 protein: CASSLGYNEQFF. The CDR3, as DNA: TGTGCCAGCAGCTTAGGATACAATGAGCAGTTCTTC.

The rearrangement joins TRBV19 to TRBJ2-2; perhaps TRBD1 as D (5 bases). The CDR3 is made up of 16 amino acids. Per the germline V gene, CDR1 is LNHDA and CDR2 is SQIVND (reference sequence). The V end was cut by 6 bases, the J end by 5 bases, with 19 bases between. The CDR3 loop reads CASRIRASKGTGELFF. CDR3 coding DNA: TGTGCCAGTAGAATCCGGGCCTCAAAGGGGACCGGGGAGCTGTTTTTT. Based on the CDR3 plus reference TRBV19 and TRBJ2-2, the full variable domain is DGGITQSPKYLFRKEGQNVTLSCEQNLNHDAMYWYRQDPGQGLRLIYYSQIVNDFQKGDIAEGYSVSREKKESFPLTVTSAQKNPTAFYLCASRIRASKGTGELFFGEGSRLTVL.

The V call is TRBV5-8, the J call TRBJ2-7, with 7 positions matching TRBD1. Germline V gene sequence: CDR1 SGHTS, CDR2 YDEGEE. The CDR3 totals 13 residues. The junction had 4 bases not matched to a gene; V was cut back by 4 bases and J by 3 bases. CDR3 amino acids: CASSGTEIYEQYF. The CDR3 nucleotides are TGTGCCAGCAGCGGGACAGAAATCTACGAGCAGTACTTC.

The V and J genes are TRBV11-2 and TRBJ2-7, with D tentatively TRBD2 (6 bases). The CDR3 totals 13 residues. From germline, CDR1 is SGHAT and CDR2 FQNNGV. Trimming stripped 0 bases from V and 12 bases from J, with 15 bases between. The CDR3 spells CASSLEGGGLRYF. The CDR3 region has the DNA TGTGCCAGCAGCTTAGAGGGGGGAGGACTTCGGTACTTC.

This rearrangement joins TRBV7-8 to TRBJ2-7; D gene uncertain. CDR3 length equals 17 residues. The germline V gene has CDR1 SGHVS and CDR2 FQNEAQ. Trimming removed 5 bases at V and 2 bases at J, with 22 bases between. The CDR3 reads CASSPIGMAAPTYEQYF. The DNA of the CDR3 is TGTGCCAGCAGCCCTATCGGCATGGCGGCACCAACCTACGAGCAGTACTTC.

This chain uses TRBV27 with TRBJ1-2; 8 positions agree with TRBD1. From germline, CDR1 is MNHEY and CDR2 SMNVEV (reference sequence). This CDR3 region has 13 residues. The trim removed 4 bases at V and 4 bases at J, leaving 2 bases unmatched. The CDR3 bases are TGTGCCAGCAGTTGGGACAGGAGCTATGGCTACACCTTC. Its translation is CASSWDRSYGYTF.

The DNA for the CDR3 is TGTGCCAGCAGTGGGGAGACACCCCAAGGGAATGAGCAGTTCTTC. Amino acid sequence: CASSGETPQGNEQFF. The V call is TRBV2, the J call TRBJ2-1, with D possibly being TRBD2 (5 bases). The length of the CDR3 is 15 residues. Trimming took 4 bases from V and 7 from J, leaving 17 bases between them. CDR1 and CDR2 from the germline V gene are SNHLY and FYNNEI.

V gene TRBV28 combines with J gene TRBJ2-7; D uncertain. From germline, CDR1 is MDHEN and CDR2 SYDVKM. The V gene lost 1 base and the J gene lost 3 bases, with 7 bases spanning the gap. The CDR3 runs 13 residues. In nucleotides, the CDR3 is TGTGCCAGCAGTTTATCCGTGTACTACGAGCAGTACTTC. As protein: CASSLSVYYEQYF. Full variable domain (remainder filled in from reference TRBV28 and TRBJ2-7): DVKVTQSSRYLVKRTGEKVFLECVQDMDHENMFWYRQDPGLGLRLIYFSYDVKMKEKGDIPEGYSVSREKKERFSLILESASTNQTSMYLCASSLSVYYEQYFGPGTRLTVT.

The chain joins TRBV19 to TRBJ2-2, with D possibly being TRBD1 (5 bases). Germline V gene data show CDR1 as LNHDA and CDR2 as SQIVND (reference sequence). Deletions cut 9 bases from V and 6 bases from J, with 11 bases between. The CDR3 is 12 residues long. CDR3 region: CASRQISGELFF. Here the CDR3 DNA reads TGTGCCAGCAGACAGATTTCCGGGGAGCTGTTTTTT.

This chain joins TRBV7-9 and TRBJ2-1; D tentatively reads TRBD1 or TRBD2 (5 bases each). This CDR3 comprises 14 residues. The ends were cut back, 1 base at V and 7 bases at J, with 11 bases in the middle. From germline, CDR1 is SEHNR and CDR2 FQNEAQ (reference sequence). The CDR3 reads CASSLGLGVNEQFF. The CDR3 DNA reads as TGTGCCAGCAGCTTAGGGCTGGGGGTAAATGAGCAGTTCTTC.

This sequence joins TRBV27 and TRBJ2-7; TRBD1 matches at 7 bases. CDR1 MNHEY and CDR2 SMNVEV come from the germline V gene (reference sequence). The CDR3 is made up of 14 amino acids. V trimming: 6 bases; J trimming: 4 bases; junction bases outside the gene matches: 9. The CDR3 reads CASSFGGQPYEQYF. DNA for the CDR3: TGTGCCAGCAGCTTTGGGGGACAGCCTTACGAGCAGTACTTC.

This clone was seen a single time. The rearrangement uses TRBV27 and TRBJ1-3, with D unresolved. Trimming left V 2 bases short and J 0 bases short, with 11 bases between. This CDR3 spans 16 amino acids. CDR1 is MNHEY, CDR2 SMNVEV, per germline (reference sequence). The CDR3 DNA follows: TGTGCCAGCAGTTTAAATGGGTTCAGCTCTGGAAACACCATATATTTT. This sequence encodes CASSLNGFSSGNTIYF.

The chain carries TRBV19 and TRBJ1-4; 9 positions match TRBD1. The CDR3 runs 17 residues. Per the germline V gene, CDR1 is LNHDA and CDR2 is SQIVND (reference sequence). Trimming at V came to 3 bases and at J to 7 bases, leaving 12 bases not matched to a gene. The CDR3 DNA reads TGTGCCAGTAGTATCCGGACAGGGGATTTTTCGTTTGAAAAACTGTTTTTT. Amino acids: CASSIRTGDFSFEKLFF. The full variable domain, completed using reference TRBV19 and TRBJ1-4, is DGGITQSPKYLFRKEGQNVTLSCEQNLNHDAMYWYRQDPGQGLRLIYYSQIVNDFQKGDIAEGYSVSREKKESFPLTVTSAQKNPTAFYLCASSIRTGDFSFEKLFFGSGTQLSVL.

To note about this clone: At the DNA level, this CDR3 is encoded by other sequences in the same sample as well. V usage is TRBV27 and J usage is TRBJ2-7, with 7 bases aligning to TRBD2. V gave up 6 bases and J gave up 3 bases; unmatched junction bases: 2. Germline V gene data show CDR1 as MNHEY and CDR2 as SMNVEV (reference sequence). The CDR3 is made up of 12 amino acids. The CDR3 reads CASSPGGYEQYF. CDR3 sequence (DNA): TGTGCCAGCAGCCCGGGGGGCTACGAGCAGTACTTC.

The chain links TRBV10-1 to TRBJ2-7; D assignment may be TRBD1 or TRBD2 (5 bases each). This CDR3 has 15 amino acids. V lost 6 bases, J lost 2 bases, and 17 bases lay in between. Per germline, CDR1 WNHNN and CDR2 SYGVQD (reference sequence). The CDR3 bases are TGCGCCAGCAGCCCCGGGGCTGGGATTACCTACGAGCAGTACTTC. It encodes CASSPGAGITYEQYF.

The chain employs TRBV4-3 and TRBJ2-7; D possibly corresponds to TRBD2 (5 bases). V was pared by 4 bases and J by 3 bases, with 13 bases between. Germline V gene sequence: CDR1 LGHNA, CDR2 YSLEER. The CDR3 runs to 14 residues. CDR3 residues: CASSPYTGGYEQYF. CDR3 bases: TGCGCCAGCAGCCCCTACACCGGAGGCTACGAGCAGTACTTC.

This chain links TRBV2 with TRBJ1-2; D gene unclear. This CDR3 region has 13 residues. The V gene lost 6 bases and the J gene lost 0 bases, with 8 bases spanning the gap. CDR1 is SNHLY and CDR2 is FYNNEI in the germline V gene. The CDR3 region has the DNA TGTGCCAGCAGGGAGGGAACTAACTATGGCTACACCTTC. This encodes CASREGTNYGYTF.

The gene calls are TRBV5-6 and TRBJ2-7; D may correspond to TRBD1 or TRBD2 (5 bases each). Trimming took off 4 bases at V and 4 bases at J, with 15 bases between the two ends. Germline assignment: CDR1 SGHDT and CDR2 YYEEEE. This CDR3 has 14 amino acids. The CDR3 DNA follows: TGTGCCAGCAGCACCCGGGACCAACCTTACGAGCAGTACTTC. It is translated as CASSTRDQPYEQYF.

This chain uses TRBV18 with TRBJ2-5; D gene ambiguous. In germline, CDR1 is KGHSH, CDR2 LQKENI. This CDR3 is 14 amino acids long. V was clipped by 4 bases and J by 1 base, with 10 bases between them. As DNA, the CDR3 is TGTGCCAGCTCACAAGGGTCCCCCCAAGAGACCCAGTACTTC. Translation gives CASSQGSPQETQYF.

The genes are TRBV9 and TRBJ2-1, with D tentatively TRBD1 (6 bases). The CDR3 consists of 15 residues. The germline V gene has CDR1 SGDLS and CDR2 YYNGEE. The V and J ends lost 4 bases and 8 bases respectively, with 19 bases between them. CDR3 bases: TGTGCCAGCAGCTTAGACGGGACAAAGGGCGATGAGCAGTTCTTC. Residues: CASSLDGTKGDEQFF.

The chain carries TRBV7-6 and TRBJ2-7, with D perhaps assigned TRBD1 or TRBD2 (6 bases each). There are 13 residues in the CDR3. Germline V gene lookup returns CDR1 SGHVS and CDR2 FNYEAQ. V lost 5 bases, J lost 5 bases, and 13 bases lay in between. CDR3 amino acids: CASSPGAFNEQYF. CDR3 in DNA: TGTGCCAGCAGCCCGGGGGCGTTCAACGAGCAGTACTTC. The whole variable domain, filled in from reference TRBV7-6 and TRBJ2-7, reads GAGVSQSPRYKVTKRGQDVALRCDPISGHVSLYWYRQALGQGPEFLTYFNYEAQQDKSGLPNDRFSAERPEGSISTLTIQRTEQRDSAMYRCASSPGAFNEQYFGPGTRLTVT.

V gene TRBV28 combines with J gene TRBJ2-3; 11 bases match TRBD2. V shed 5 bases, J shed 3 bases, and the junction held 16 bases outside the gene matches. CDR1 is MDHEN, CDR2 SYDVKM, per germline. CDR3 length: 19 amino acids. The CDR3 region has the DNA TGTGCCAGCAGTCTCGGGCGGGTAGCGGGAGGGCGAGTGACAGATACGCAGTATTTT. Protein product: CASSLGRVAGGRVTDTQYF. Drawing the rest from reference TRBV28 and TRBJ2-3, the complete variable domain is DVKVTQSSRYLVKRTGEKVFLECVQDMDHENMFWYRQDPGLGLRLIYFSYDVKMKEKGDIPEGYSVSREKKERFSLILESASTNQTSMYLCASSLGRVAGGRVTDTQYFGPGTRLTVL.

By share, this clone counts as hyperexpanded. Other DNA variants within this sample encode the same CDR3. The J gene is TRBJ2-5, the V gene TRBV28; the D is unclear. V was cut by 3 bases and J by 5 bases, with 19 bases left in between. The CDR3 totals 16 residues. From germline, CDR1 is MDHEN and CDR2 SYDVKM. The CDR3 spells CASSFPPEAPLETQYF. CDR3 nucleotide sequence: TGTGCCAGCAGTTTCCCTCCAGAGGCCCCATTGGAGACCCAGTACTTC.

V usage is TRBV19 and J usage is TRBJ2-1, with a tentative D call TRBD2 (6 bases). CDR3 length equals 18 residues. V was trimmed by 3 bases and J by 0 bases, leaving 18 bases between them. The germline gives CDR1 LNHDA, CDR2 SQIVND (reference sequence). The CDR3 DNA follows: TGTGCCAGTAGTATCTATTCAAGCGGGTACAGCTCCTACAATGAGCAGTTCTTC. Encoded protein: CASSIYSSGYSSYNEQFF.

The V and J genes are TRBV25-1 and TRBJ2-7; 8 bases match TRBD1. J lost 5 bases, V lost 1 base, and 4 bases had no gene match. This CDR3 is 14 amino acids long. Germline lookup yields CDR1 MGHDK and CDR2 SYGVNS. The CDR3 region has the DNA TGTGCCAGCAGTGAATTGGGACAGGCAAACGAGCAGTACTTC. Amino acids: CASSELGQANEQYF.

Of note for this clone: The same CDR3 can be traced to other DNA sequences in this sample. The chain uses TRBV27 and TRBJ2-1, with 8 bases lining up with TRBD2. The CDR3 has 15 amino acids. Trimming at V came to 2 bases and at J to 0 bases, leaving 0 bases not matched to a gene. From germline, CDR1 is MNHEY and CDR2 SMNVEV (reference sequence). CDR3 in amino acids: CASSLGTSSYNEQFF. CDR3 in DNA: TGTGCCAGCAGTTTAGGGACTAGCTCCTACAATGAGCAGTTCTTC.

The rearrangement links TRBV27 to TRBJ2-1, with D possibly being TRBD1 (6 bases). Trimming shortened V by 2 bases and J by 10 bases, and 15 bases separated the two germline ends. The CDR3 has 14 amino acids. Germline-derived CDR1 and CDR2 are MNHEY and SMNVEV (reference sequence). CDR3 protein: CASSLGTTGNEQFF. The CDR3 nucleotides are TGTGCCAGCAGTTTAGGGACCACAGGGAACGAGCAGTTCTTC.